This T cell receptor (beta chain) came from a study of T cells in tuberculosis. Findings of the study overall: The TCR-beta difference was not significant; alpha differences partly reflected length.

Remarks on this clone: The antigen remains unidentified.

Repertoires were generated with immunoSEQ multiplex PCR, while TCRdb's copy carries only in-frame clones and drops some. The repertoire holds about 30,000 clones, with about 91% as singletons. Time point given: new active TB diagnosis, blood taken before or within 7 days of starting treatment. Trimming stripped 7 bases from V and 7 bases from J, with 6 bases between. The length of the CDR3 is 10 residues. Germline CDR1 SGDLS, CDR2 YYNGEE. The sample here was PBMCs, taken at tuberculosis diagnosis. The receptor was isolated from an adult with tuberculosis. This rearrangement joins TRBV9 to TRBJ1-3, with D perhaps matching TRBD1 (5 bases). The CDR3 DNA is TGTGCCAGCGGGGGGAACACCATATATTTT. Protein product: CASGGNTIYF.